This TCR beta chain was captured in a study of T cell repertoires in cytomegalovirus infection. This clonotype was counted at least ten times. Its antigen is currently unknown. Study-wide points: Adding up the frequency of public TCR beta families identified people who carried CMV plus the relevant HLA. HLA-C-restricted CMV clonotypes gave the most frequent clonotype in two of eight donors.

The germline CDR1 and CDR2 sequences are SGHVS and FQNEAQ. The CDR3 contains 15 residues. Trimming removed 5 bases from V and 1 base from J; junction bases left unmatched: 5. TCRdb called the reads again in MiXCR, with one record for every CDR3 protein. The table records some 130,000 distinct CDR3 sequences, roughly 9% of them present only once. Sequenced material: PBMCs. This TCR derives from a human donor in good health (CMV status not recorded). Some clones in this sample may be carry-over from other donors' samples. The V and J genes are TRBV7-8 and TRBJ1-3, with 7 bases identical to TRBD1. The CDR3 DNA is TGTGCCAGCAGCCCCAAGACAGGGTCTGGAAACACCATATATTTT. Translating gives CASSPKTGSGNTIYF.